These 13 T cell receptor beta chains were sequenced from one sample in a study of T cell clonality in common variable immunodeficiency. The protocol was immunoSEQ multiplex PCR, while the TCRdb copy is restricted to in-frame clones and leaves out a portion. The sample was found to contain under 45,000 clones, and every one recurs. The specimen sequenced was peripheral blood mononuclear cells. These receptors were collected from a person aged 18 to 75 in good health.

This clone was detected only a few times. The CDR3 is cut off 3 residues early in the read; its end comes from the germline J gene. This chain connects TRBV19 to TRBJ2-4; TRBD1 matches 8 bases. Germline V CDR1 and CDR2: LNHDA, SQIVND (reference sequence). The CDR3 runs 13 residues. Incomplete CDR3 DNA: TGTGCCAGTAGAAGGACAGGGACGGAGGGT. Amino acids: CASRRTGTEG. The CDR3 as a whole reads CASRRTGTEGQYF.

Many counts were recorded for this clone. The read terminates 3 residues before the CDR3 end, so the remaining end is supplied by the germline J gene. The chain recombines TRBV29-1 with TRBJ2-7, with 9 bases lining up with TRBD2. The CDR3 consists of 13 residues. V gave up 7 bases and J gave up 3 bases; unmatched junction bases: 7. Germline assignment: CDR1 SQVTM and CDR2 ANQGSEA. The sequenced part of the CDR3 DNA is TGCAGCGATAAGCGGGAGGCGGACTACGAG. It is translated as CSDKREADYE. In full, the CDR3 reads CSDKREADYEQYF.

At least ten counts were recorded for this clone. Read sequence stops 3 residues before the CDR3 end, and the germline J gene provides the missing end. The chain employs TRBV5-5 and TRBJ1-6; 9 bases match TRBD1. Germline V gene sequence: CDR1 SGHKS, CDR2 YYEKEE (reference sequence). Trimming cost V 0 bases and J 7 bases; bases outside gene matches: 2. The CDR3 totals 15 residues. CDR3 bases read: TGTGCCAGCAGCTTGGGACAGGGGGAAAATTCACCC. It is translated as CASSLGQGENSP. The full CDR3 protein reads CASSLGQGENSPLHF.

Ten or more counts support this clone. The CDR3 end lies 3 residues beyond the end of the read and is filled in from the germline J gene. The rearrangement joins TRBV19 to TRBJ2-5; D remains unclear. In germline, CDR1 is LNHDA, CDR2 SQIVND (reference sequence). The length of the CDR3 is 12 residues. V shed 6 bases and J shed 5 bases, with 10 bases lying between them. CDR3: CASSPSRETQYF. The covered CDR3 bases are TGTGCCAGTAGCCCCAGCAGGGAGACC.

A word on this clone: The read terminates 3 residues before the CDR3 end, so the remaining end is supplied by the germline J gene. The chain combines TRBV19 with TRBJ1-2, with D unclear. Deletions cut 3 bases from V and 4 bases from J, with 9 bases between. The germline CDR1 and CDR2 sequences are LNHDA and SQIVND (reference sequence). The CDR3 is 13 amino acids. The CDR3 protein is CASSMSSVYGYTF. CDR3 DNA (partial): TGTGCCAGTAGTATGTCTTCAGTCTATGGC.

Regarding this clone: The read ends 3 residues early relative to the CDR3; the germline J gene fills the gap. This chain joins TRBV5-5 and TRBJ2-5; possibly TRBD1 for D (6 bases). Trimming took off 3 bases at V and 4 bases at J, with 10 bases between the two ends. CDR1 is SGHKS and CDR2 is YYEKEE in the germline V gene (reference sequence). The CDR3 consists of 13 residues. CDR3 amino acids: CASSSGTRETQYF. CDR3 DNA, as far as it was read: TGTGCCAGCAGCTCCGGGACAAGAGAGACC.

This clone was counted ten times or more. The read ends 3 residues shy of where the CDR3 ends; the end is completed using the germline J gene. The chain employs TRBV18 and TRBJ1-6; tentative D call: TRBD1 (6 bases). The CDR3 covers 15 residues. In germline, CDR1 is KGHSH, CDR2 LQKENI. V lost 3 bases and J 3 bases, leaving 9 bases between the germline ends. The part of the CDR3 DNA that was read is TGTGCCAGCTCACCCCGACAGGTCTATAATTCACCC. Residues: CASSPRQVYNSP. The complete CDR3 protein is CASSPRQVYNSPLHF.

This clone was recorded many times. The read terminates 3 residues ahead of where the CDR3 ends, so the germline J gene completes it. The gene calls are TRBV5-4 and TRBJ1-2, with D uncertain. CDR3 length: 13 amino acids. Trimming cost V 0 bases and J 6 bases, with 9 bases left between them. CDR1 and CDR2 from the germline V gene are SGHNT and YYREEE (reference sequence). The part of the CDR3 DNA that was read is TGTGCCAGCAGCTTGGCCAGGTCAGATGGC. Translated, it gives CASSLARSDG. The full CDR3 protein reads CASSLARSDGYTF.

The sample holds many counts of this clone. The CDR3 goes on 3 residues after the read ends, and that part is filled in from the germline J gene. The chain combines TRBV29-1 with TRBJ2-1, with D possibly being TRBD2 (6 bases). With 1 base removed from V and 3 bases from J, the gap between germline ends came to 13 bases. The CDR3 is 15 residues long. Germline V gene lookup returns CDR1 SQVTM and CDR2 ANQGSEA. The CDR3 region is CSVEGGGTVYNEQFF. The sequenced part of the CDR3 DNA is TGCAGCGTTGAAGGAGGAGGGACTGTCTACAATGAG.

This clone appeared a few times. The read terminates 3 residues ahead of where the CDR3 ends, so the germline J gene completes it. This chain connects TRBV10-2 to TRBJ2-3, with 8 bases aligning to TRBD2. CDR3 length equals 14 residues. Germline V gene lookup returns CDR1 WSHSY and CDR2 SAAADI. With 7 bases clipped from V and 1 base from J, the junction kept 4 bases outside the gene matches. The CDR3 here is CASKPAGGTDTQYF. The CDR3 DNA, read in part, is TGCGCCAGCAAGCCAGCGGGGGGCACAGATACG.

In its sample, this clone was seen a few times. A read error is possible here, since a much larger clone lies one base away. The DNA ends 3 residues before the CDR3 does, and the rest of the CDR3 is filled in from the germline J gene. This chain joins TRBV19 and TRBJ2-2, with TRBD1 as a possible D gene (5 bases). CDR3 length equals 19 residues. In germline, CDR1 is LNHDA, CDR2 SQIVND (reference sequence). The DNA read from the CDR3 is TGTGCCAGTAGTATAAGGACCCGGACACTGGCGGCAACTAATGAAAAG. Protein: CASSIRTRTLAATNEK. The full CDR3 sequence reads CASSIRTRTLAATNEKLFF.

In its sample, this clone was seen a few times. Read data end 3 residues before the CDR3 end; the end is taken from the germline J gene. The V and J genes are TRBV7-9 and TRBJ1-3; no clear D gene. The length of the CDR3 is 15 residues. V dropped 3 bases and J dropped 0 bases, with 9 bases sitting between them. Germline V gives CDR1 SEHNR, CDR2 FQNEAQ (reference sequence). Incomplete CDR3 DNA: TGTGCCAGCAGCTTCACCGCAGTCTCTGGAAACACC. This codes for CASSFTAVSGNT. The full CDR3 protein is CASSFTAVSGNTIYF.

A note on this clone: The read terminates 3 residues ahead of where the CDR3 ends, so the germline J gene completes it. The V call is TRBV30, the J call TRBJ2-3, with D uncertain. The CDR3 runs to 13 residues. Trimming stripped 5 bases from V and 5 bases from J, with 14 bases between. Germline CDR1 GTSNPN, CDR2 SVGIG (reference sequence). The CDR3 loop is CAWDGWSKDTQYF. The sequenced part of the CDR3 DNA is TGTGCCTGGGACGGGTGGAGTAAAGATACG.